This passage covers 19 T cell receptor beta chains from one sample sequenced in a study of OX40 agonist ivuxolimab in advanced cancers. Using immunoSEQ multiplex PCR, the repertoire was profiled, and TCRdb retains in-frame clones only, with some absent. Among 30,000 to 35,000 clones listed, around 83% were seen once. Sequenced material: CD4+ or CD8+ T cells sorted from blood, taken in a trial of the OX40 agonist ivuxolimab. Source of these receptors: an adult with an advanced solid tumor such as melanoma, head and neck, liver or kidney cancer.

CDR3 sequence: CSAGGDTQYF. As DNA, the CDR3 is TGCAGCGCTGGGGGTGATACGCAGTATTTT. The chain uses TRBV29-1 and TRBJ2-3; TRBD1 or TRBD2 may be the D gene (5 bases each). Germline CDR1 SQVTM, CDR2 ANQGSEA. Trimming removed 7 bases from V and 6 bases from J, with 8 bases in between. CDR3 length: 10 amino acids.

J is TRBJ2-2 and V is TRBV5-4, with TRBD2 as a possible D gene (5 bases). The CDR3 totals 14 residues. Germline V gene data show CDR1 as SGHNT and CDR2 as YYREEE (reference sequence). The V end lost 4 bases, the J end lost 3 bases, and 10 bases lay between the germline ends. CDR3 DNA: TGTGCCAGCAGCCCGGCGGGCGACACCGGGGAGCTGTTTTTT. Protein: CASSPAGDTGELFF.

The genes are TRBV12-5 and TRBJ2-3; 9 nucleotides align to TRBD2. V gave up 1 base and J gave up 13 bases; unmatched junction bases: 3. The CDR3 covers 12 residues. CDR1 is LGHNT and CDR2 is FRNRAP in the germline V gene. The CDR3 DNA reads TGTGCTAGTGGTTTGGGCGGGGGGGCTGAGTATTTT. Translation: CASGLGGGAEYF.

This chain links TRBV6-1 with TRBJ2-2; either TRBD1 or TRBD2 may fit D (5 bases each). CDR1 MNHNS and CDR2 SASEGT come from the germline V gene. The CDR3 is made up of 15 amino acids. The V end was cut by 3 bases, the J end by 2 bases, with 10 bases between. The CDR3 sequence is CASSDWGRNTGELFF. CDR3 nucleotide sequence: TGTGCCAGCAGTGACTGGGGGAGAAACACCGGGGAGCTGTTTTTT.

The rearrangement links TRBV19 to TRBJ1-1; no clear D. Germline V gives CDR1 LNHDA, CDR2 SQIVND (reference sequence). V shed 5 bases and J shed 1 base, with 11 bases lying between them. The CDR3 consists of 14 residues. The CDR3 protein is CASSHRERNTEAFF. DNA of the CDR3: TGTGCCAGTAGTCACCGGGAGAGGAACACTGAAGCTTTCTTT.

The chain uses TRBV5-1 and TRBJ2-1; D might be TRBD1 (6 bases). This CDR3 has 18 residues. The V gene's germline CDR1 is SGHRS and CDR2 YFSETQ. V lost 0 bases and J lost 0, with 16 bases in between. The CDR3 sequence: CASSLAPTRGGSYNEQFF. The CDR3 region has the DNA TGCGCCAGCAGCTTGGCCCCGACTCGAGGGGGCTCCTACAATGAGCAGTTCTTC.

The chain combines TRBV28 with TRBJ2-3; D is unclear. This CDR3 comprises 13 residues. Germline lookup yields CDR1 MDHEN and CDR2 SYDVKM. V lost 6 bases and J 0 bases, leaving 7 bases between the germline ends. The CDR3: CASRTQSTDTQYF. The DNA for the CDR3 is TGTGCCAGCAGGACACAGAGCACAGATACGCAGTATTTT.

The chain carries TRBV28 and TRBJ2-2; D is uncertain. V was pared by 4 bases and J by 6 bases, with 33 bases between. The CDR3 runs to 21 residues. In germline, CDR1 is MDHEN, CDR2 SYDVKM. CDR3 sequence: CASSSRFEAIIRVGKAGELFF. CDR3 nucleotides: TGTGCCAGCAGTTCGCGTTTTGAGGCTATTATTCGGGTAGGGAAGGCCGGGGAGCTGTTTTTT.

This clone was seen only once. V and J are TRBV27 and TRBJ2-2, with D possibly TRBD1 on 6 matching bases. This CDR3 contains 14 residues. Trimming cost V 5 bases and J 3 bases, with 10 bases left between them. Per the germline V gene, CDR1 is MNHEY and CDR2 is SMNVEV (reference sequence). CDR3 region: CASSQGLHTGELFF. CDR3 bases: TGTGCCAGCAGTCAGGGGCTACACACCGGGGAGCTGTTTTTT.

The chain links TRBV27 to TRBJ1-4; 7 bases are shared with TRBD1. The CDR3 is made up of 14 amino acids. Germline values: CDR1 MNHEY, CDR2 SMNVEV (reference sequence). Trimming cost V 6 bases and J 5 bases; bases outside gene matches: 6. The CDR3 is CASRPTGRNEKLFF. The CDR3 DNA is TGTGCCAGCAGACCGACAGGGAGAAATGAAAAACTGTTTTTT.

The rearrangement joins TRBV18 to TRBJ1-1; D gene uncertain. Trimming removed 1 base from V and 1 base from J, with 7 bases in between. Germline V gives CDR1 KGHSH, CDR2 LQKENI. The CDR3 is made up of 14 amino acids. The CDR3 loop reads CASSPLGQNTEAFF. For the CDR3, the DNA is TGTGCCAGCTCACCACTAGGGCAGAACACTGAAGCTTTCTTT.

This clone was seen only a few times. The chain links TRBV19 to TRBJ2-5; 7 nucleotides align to TRBD1. This CDR3 is 16 amino acids long. Unmatched junction bases numbered 10, after V lost 5 bases and J lost 1 base. CDR1 is LNHDA and CDR2 is SQIVND in the germline V gene (reference sequence). The DNA of the CDR3 is TGTGCCAGTAGTCCTAACACCCGGGACAGCCAAGAGACCCAGTACTTC. Translation: CASSPNTRDSQETQYF.

This clone was picked up one time. J is TRBJ1-1 and V is TRBV28, with 8 positions matching TRBD1. Germline CDR1 MDHEN, CDR2 SYDVKM. V trimming: 4 bases; J trimming: 1 base; junction bases outside the gene matches: 5. There are 15 residues in the CDR3. The CDR3 coding sequence is TGTGCCAGCAGTTCCTTGGACAGGGCGAACACTGAAGCTTTCTTT. It translates to CASSSLDRANTEAFF. Filled out from reference TRBV28 and TRBJ1-1, the complete variable domain reads DVKVTQSSRYLVKRTGEKVFLECVQDMDHENMFWYRQDPGLGLRLIYFSYDVKMKEKGDIPEGYSVSREKKERFSLILESASTNQTSMYLCASSSLDRANTEAFFGQGTRLTVV.

This clone appeared once. The J gene is TRBJ1-5, the V gene TRBV27; no clear D. CDR3 length equals 13 residues. Germline assignment: CDR1 MNHEY and CDR2 SMNVEV (reference sequence). V was trimmed by 2 bases and J by 4 bases, leaving 6 bases between them. CDR3 in DNA: TGTGCCAGCAGTTTAACCGTTAATCAGCCCCAGCATTTT. This codes for CASSLTVNQPQHF.

This clone was seen only a few times. The CDR3 bases are TGTGCCAGCAGCTTCTCTAATAGCGGGCCCTACGAGCAGTACTTC. This gives the protein CASSFSNSGPYEQYF. The V and J genes are TRBV5-5 and TRBJ2-7, with 7 bases aligning to TRBD2. Trimming took 2 bases from V and 2 from J; bases not matched to a gene: 7. This CDR3 spans 15 amino acids. The V gene's germline CDR1 is SGHKS and CDR2 YYEKEE (reference sequence).

The chain is built from TRBV5-1 and TRBJ2-7; D remains ambiguous. From germline, CDR1 is SGHRS and CDR2 YFSETQ. Trimming left V 7 bases short and J 5 bases short, with 19 bases between. The CDR3 totals 14 residues. As DNA, the CDR3 is TGCGCCAGCGCGGCACAAATTTCCTATAACGAGCAGTACTTC. Residues: CASAAQISYNEQYF.

The chain recombines TRBV2 with TRBJ2-5, with 7 bases matching TRBD1. The CDR3 spans 15 residues. Trimming removed 6 bases from V and 4 bases from J; junction bases left unmatched: 11. Germline assignment: CDR1 SNHLY and CDR2 FYNNEI. CDR3 residues: CASSKQGKGGETQYF. The CDR3 DNA sequence: TGTGCCAGCAGCAAACAGGGGAAGGGTGGAGAGACCCAGTACTTC.

The chain recombines TRBV7-8 with TRBJ2-5, with no clear D. The J call is uncertain, as TRBJ2-7 better fits the DNA end. Per the germline V gene, CDR1 is SGHVS and CDR2 is FQNEAQ. The CDR3 consists of 14 residues. The CDR3 protein is CASSLEAGSYEQYF. Written as DNA, the CDR3 is TGTGCCAGCAGCTTAGAGGCAGGTTCCTACGAGCAGTACTTC.

This chain uses TRBV2 with TRBJ2-1; 8 positions agree with TRBD2. CDR1 is SNHLY, CDR2 FYNNEI, per germline. V lost 4 bases and J lost 8; bases outside the gene matches: 7. This CDR3 has 14 amino acids. Here the CDR3 DNA reads TGTGCCAGCAGTGGTGATAGCGGGGTCGATGAGCAGTTCTTC. Protein: CASSGDSGVDEQFF.